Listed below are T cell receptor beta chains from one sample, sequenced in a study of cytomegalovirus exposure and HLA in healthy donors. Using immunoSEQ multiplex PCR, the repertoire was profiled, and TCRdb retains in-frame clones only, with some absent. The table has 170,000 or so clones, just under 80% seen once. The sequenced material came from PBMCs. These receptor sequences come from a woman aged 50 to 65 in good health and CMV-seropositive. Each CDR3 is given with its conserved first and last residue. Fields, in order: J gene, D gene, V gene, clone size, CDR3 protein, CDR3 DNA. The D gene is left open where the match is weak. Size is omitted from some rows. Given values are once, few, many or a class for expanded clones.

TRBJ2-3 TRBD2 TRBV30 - CAWSSGTSGGAGSDTQYF TGTGCCTGGAGTTCCGGGACTAGCGGGGGGGCCGGGTCAGATACGCAGTATTTT
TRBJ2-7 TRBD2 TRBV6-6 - CASTRASGSYEQYF TGTGCCAGCACTAGGGCTAGCGGTTCCTACGAGCAGTACTTC
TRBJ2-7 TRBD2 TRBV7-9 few CASSLAAGDYEQYF TGTGCCAGCAGCTTAGCGGCGGGGGACTACGAGCAGTACTTC
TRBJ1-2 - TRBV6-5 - CASSYSGGYGYTF TGTGCCAGCAGTTACTCTGGGGGGTATGGCTACACCTTC
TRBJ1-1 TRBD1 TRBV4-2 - CASSQGDRGRDTEAFF TGTGCCAGCAGCCAAGGCGACAGGGGGCGAGACACTGAAGCTTTCTTT
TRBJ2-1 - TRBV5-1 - CASSFQPGVSNEQFF TGCGCCAGCAGCTTCCAGCCAGGGGTGAGCAATGAGCAGTTCTTC
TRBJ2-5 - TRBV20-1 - CSATTGLAQYF TGCAGTGCCACCACAGGGCTGGCCCAGTACTTC
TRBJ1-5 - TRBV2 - CASRTGPGSNQPQHF TGTGCCAGCAGGACCGGGCCGGGAAGCAATCAGCCCCAGCATTTT
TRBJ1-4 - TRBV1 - CTSSQLQNSEKLFF TGCACCAGCAGCCAATTACAGAATAGTGAAAAACTGTTTTTT
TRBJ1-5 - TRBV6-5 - CASSYRGGDQPQHF TGTGCCAGCAGTTACAGGGGGGGAGATCAGCCCCAGCATTTT
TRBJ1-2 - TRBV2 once CASREDYNYGYTF TGTGCCAGCAGAGAGGACTATAACTATGGCTACACCTTC
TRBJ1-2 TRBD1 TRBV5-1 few CASSPGQEANYGYTF TGCGCCAGCAGCCCCGGACAGGAAGCTAACTATGGCTACACCTTC
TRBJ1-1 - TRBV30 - CAWRLGLSEAFF TGTGCCTGGAGACTCGGGTTATCTGAAGCTTTCTTT
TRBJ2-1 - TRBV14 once CASSQEARNEQFF TGTGCCAGCAGCCAAGAAGCTCGCAATGAGCAGTTCTTC
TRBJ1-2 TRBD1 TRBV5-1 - CASSLSTGRYGYTF TGCGCCAGCAGCTTATCGACAGGGCGCTATGGCTACACCTTC
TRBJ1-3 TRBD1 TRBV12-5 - CASGGNRGSGNTIYF TGTGCTAGTGGGGGGAACAGGGGCTCTGGAAACACCATATATTTT
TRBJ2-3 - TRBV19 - CASSINPMTDTQYF TGTGCCAGTAGTATAAATCCCATGACAGATACGCAGTATTTT
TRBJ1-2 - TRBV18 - CASSPDSNYGYTF TGTGCCAGCTCACCCGACAGTAACTATGGCTACACCTTC
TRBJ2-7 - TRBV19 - CASRGGGVRNEQYF TGTGCCAGTAGAGGGGGAGGGGTGAGGAACGAGCAGTACTTC
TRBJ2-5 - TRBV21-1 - CASSKVAEQETQYF TGTGCCAGCAGCAAAGTGGCAGAACAAGAGACCCAGTACTTC
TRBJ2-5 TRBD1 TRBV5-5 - CASSLGQRSSQETQYF TGTGCCAGCAGTTTGGGACAGCGATCATCCCAAGAGACCCAGTACTTC
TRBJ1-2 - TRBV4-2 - CASSQDTGNYGYTF TGTGCCAGCAGCCAAGATACAGGAAACTATGGCTACACCTTC
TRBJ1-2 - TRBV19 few CASSIERTLGYTF TGTGCCAGTAGTATAGAGCGCACCCTCGGCTACACCTTC
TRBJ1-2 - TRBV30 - CAWSVRYVTGNYGYTF TGTGCCTGGAGTGTACGCTATGTTACAGGGAACTATGGCTACACCTTC
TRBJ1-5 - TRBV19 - CASSARVGQPQHF TGTGCCAGTAGCGCCAGGGTAGGGCAGCCCCAGCATTTT
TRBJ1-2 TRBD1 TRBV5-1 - CASSLALPGQGGYGYTF TGCGCCAGCAGCTTGGCCTTACCGGGACAGGGGGGTTATGGCTACACCTTC
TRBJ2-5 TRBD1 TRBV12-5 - CASGSPGGQDRETQYF TGTGCTAGTGGTTCCCCGGGTGGACAGGATCGGGAGACCCAGTACTTC
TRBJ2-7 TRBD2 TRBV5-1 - CASSFASGEFYYEQYF TGCGCCAGCAGCTTCGCTAGCGGAGAATTTTACTACGAGCAGTACTTC
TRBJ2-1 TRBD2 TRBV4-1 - CASSLPGGGYNEQFF TGCGCCAGCAGCCTACCGGGGGGGGGATACAATGAGCAGTTCTTC